The 26 T cell receptor beta chains presented below share a single source sample, sequenced in a study of Ad26.COV2.S vaccination and SARS-CoV-2 variants. Specified treatment: about 20 received Ad26.COV2.S at low or high dose, single or two shots; roughly five received placebo; per-sample allocation not given. The investigators took samples on day 63 after the first vaccine or placebo injection. Sequenced by immunoSEQ multiplex PCR; TCRdb stores in-frame clones only, minus some. This table has roughly 350,000 clones, around 86% appearing once. The starting material was peripheral blood, obtained in a trial of Ad26.COV2.S vaccine versus placebo. Every receptor here comes from a person aged 18-60 years who received the Ad26.COV2.S COVID-19 vaccine or a placebo.

The CDR3 spells CATSRDHVGNQPQHF. In DNA form, the CDR3 reads TGTGCCACCAGCAGAGATCACGTTGGGAATCAGCCCCAGCATTTT. The V and J genes are TRBV15 and TRBJ1-5, with no clear D. Germline values: CDR1 LNHNV, CDR2 YYDKDF (reference sequence). The V gene lost 0 bases and the J gene lost 4 bases, with 10 bases spanning the gap. This CDR3 has 15 amino acids. Drawing the rest from reference TRBV15 and TRBJ1-5, the complete variable domain is DAMVIQNPRYQVTQFGKPVTLSCSQTLNHNVMYWYQQKSSQAPKLLFHYYDKDFNNEADTPDNFQSRRPNTSFCFLDIRSPGLGDTAMYLCATSRDHVGNQPQHFGDGTRLSIL.

The chain carries TRBV28 and TRBJ2-7; TRBD2 might be the D (7 bases). Germline V gene data show CDR1 as MDHEN and CDR2 as SYDVKM. V was shortened by 4 bases and J by 7 bases, with 20 bases between the two germline ends. The CDR3 totals 15 residues. The DNA for the CDR3 is TGTGCCAGCAGTTCTGGGGGGGGCAGTTTTGTTGAGCAGTACTTC. Translated: CASSSGGGSFVEQYF.

The genes are TRBV4-3 and TRBJ1-1; D is possibly TRBD1 (5 bases). With 8 bases removed from V and 3 bases from J, the gap between germline ends came to 19 bases. The CDR3 has 15 residues. Germline loops: CDR1 LGHNA, CDR2 YSLEER. The DNA for the CDR3 is TGCGCCAGCGCGATCTCGGAGGGGCGGGACACTGAAGCTTTCTTT. Translated, it gives CASAISEGRDTEAFF.

This clone was counted once. V gene TRBV7-2 combines with J gene TRBJ2-1; D ambiguous. CDR1 SGHTA and CDR2 FQGNSA come from the germline V gene. The CDR3 sequence is 13 residues long. The ends were cut back, 4 bases at V and 13 bases at J, with 17 bases in the middle. The CDR3 region is CASSSPGPGPQFF. CDR3 nucleotides: TGTGCCAGCAGCTCACCGGGCCCCGGGCCCCAGTTCTTC.

This chain connects TRBV4-3 to TRBJ2-7, with D perhaps given as TRBD1 or TRBD2 (6 bases each). With 1 base removed from V and 1 base from J, the gap between germline ends came to 14 bases. Germline CDR1 is LGHNA and CDR2 is YSLEER. The CDR3 has 16 amino acids. CDR3 in amino acids: CASSQAKGGLSYEQYF. The CDR3 bases are TGCGCCAGCAGCCAAGCAAAGGGGGGCTTATCCTACGAGCAGTACTTC.

The J gene is TRBJ1-2, the V gene TRBV7-2, with D perhaps TRBD1 (5 bases). From germline, CDR1 is SGHTA and CDR2 FQGNSA. This CDR3 is 13 amino acids long. Trimming took off 4 bases at V and 3 bases at J, with 9 bases between the two ends. CDR3 sequence reads: CASSSPGDYGYTF. CDR3 sequence (DNA): TGTGCCAGCAGCTCCCCGGGGGACTATGGCTACACCTTC.

V gene TRBV12-3 or TRBV12-4 combines with J gene TRBJ1-5; D is perhaps TRBD1 (6 bases). Trimming stripped 7 bases from V and 2 bases from J, with 6 bases between. This CDR3 comprises 12 residues. CDR3 coding DNA: TGTGCCAGCAACAGGGGCAATCAGCCCCAGCATTTT. Translation gives CASNRGNQPQHF.

V and J are TRBV7-2 and TRBJ2-7; 7 bases are a match to TRBD2. The CDR3 contains 14 residues. The trim removed 5 bases at V and 2 bases at J, leaving 6 bases unmatched. The germline V gene has CDR1 SGHTA and CDR2 FQGNSA. The CDR3 region is CASSTTSEAYEQYF. The CDR3 DNA reads as TGTGCCAGCAGCACTACTAGCGAGGCCTACGAGCAGTACTTC.

The CDR3 loop reads CASSPLEQPEPQHF. Here the CDR3 DNA reads TGTGCCAGCTCACCACTGGAACAGCCGGAGCCCCAGCATTTT. The rearrangement links TRBV18 to TRBJ1-5, with D unresolved. The CDR3 is 14 residues long. CDR1 KGHSH and CDR2 LQKENI come from the germline V gene. V was trimmed by 1 base and J by 8 bases, leaving 12 bases between them.

Only one count was recorded for this clone. V is TRBV9 and J is TRBJ1-1; a weak D match, TRBD1 (5 bases). Between the trimmed V and J ends, which lost 4 bases and 4 bases, there was a span of 11 bases. The CDR3 contains 13 residues. Germline V gene lookup returns CDR1 SGDLS and CDR2 YYNGEE. CDR3 DNA sequence: TGTGCCAGCAGCCCAGGGTGGGGCACTGAAGCTTTCTTT. Translated, it gives CASSPGWGTEAFF.

The chain is built from TRBV2 and TRBJ1-1; D uncertain. Trimming left V 11 bases short and J 11 bases short, with 9 bases between. Per germline, CDR1 SNHLY and CDR2 FYNNEI. The CDR3 totals 8 residues. Here the CDR3 reads CASGRAFF. The CDR3 nucleotides are TGTGCCTCCGGGAGGGCTTTCTTT. Full variable domain (rest looked up from reference TRBV2 and TRBJ1-1): EPEVTQTPSHQVTQMGQEVILRCVPISNHLYFYWYRQILGQKVEFLVSFYNNEISEKSEIFDDQFSVERPDGSNFTLKIRSTKLEDSAMYFCASGRAFFGQGTRLTVV.

J is TRBJ1-1 and V is TRBV19; no definite D call. Per germline, CDR1 LNHDA and CDR2 SQIVND (reference sequence). V lost 5 bases to trimming and J lost 0 bases, with 7 bases between them. The CDR3 is 13 amino acids. Here the CDR3 reads CASSLYLNTEAFF. Here the CDR3 DNA reads TGTGCCAGTAGTCTTTATTTGAACACTGAAGCTTTCTTT.

The rearrangement links TRBV6-5 to TRBJ2-2; TRBD1 is a possible D gene (6 bases). CDR1 MNHEY and CDR2 SVGAGI come from the germline V gene. Trimming shortened V by 6 bases and J by 8 bases, and 7 bases separated the two germline ends. The CDR3 totals 11 residues. The CDR3 sequence is CASSQGGELFF. The CDR3 DNA reads TGTGCCAGCAGCCAGGGGGGGGAGCTGTTTTTT.

J is TRBJ2-1 and V is TRBV4-1; 8 nucleotides agree with TRBD1. This CDR3 spans 18 amino acids. Germline V gene sequence: CDR1 MGHRA, CDR2 YSYEKL. Trimming cost V 3 bases and J 9 bases; bases outside gene matches: 19. CDR3 amino acids: CASSQFRTGRIGLGEQFF. The DNA of the CDR3 is TGCGCCAGCAGCCAGTTCCGGACAGGGAGAATCGGGCTAGGTGAGCAGTTCTTC.

This clone was seen just once. The chain couples TRBV4-2 to TRBJ2-1; TRBD2 aligns across 13 bases. CDR1 LGHNA and CDR2 YNFKEQ come from the germline V gene. V shed 1 base, J shed 4 bases, and the junction held 4 bases outside the gene matches. The CDR3 has 17 amino acids. The CDR3 nucleotides are TGTGCCAGCAGCCAAGGACTAGCGGGGGGCCGGTACAATGAGCAGTTCTTC. It translates to CASSQGLAGGRYNEQFF.

The V call is TRBV5-4, the J call TRBJ2-2, with 9 nucleotides matching TRBD1. The germline CDR1 and CDR2 sequences are SGHNT and YYREEE (reference sequence). The CDR3 is 15 amino acids. The trim removed 3 bases at V and 10 bases at J, leaving 10 bases unmatched. CDR3 loop: CASSSMLQGAKELFF. The CDR3 DNA sequence: TGTGCCAGCAGCTCTATGTTACAGGGGGCAAAGGAGCTGTTTTTT.

The CDR3 DNA follows: TGTGCCAGCAGTTCTACAGGGACCCGGGAGTTCTACGGCTACACCTTC. This encodes CASSSTGTREFYGYTF. V gene TRBV25-1 combines with J gene TRBJ1-2; D may be TRBD1 (6 bases). The germline V gene has CDR1 MGHDK and CDR2 SYGVNS. The CDR3 length is 16 residues. V gave up 5 bases and J gave up 8 bases, with 24 bases separating them.

The chain joins TRBV10-1 to TRBJ2-7; D gene unclear. The V end was cut by 10 bases, the J end by 2 bases, with 12 bases between. Germline CDR1 is WNHNN and CDR2 is SYGVQD (reference sequence). The CDR3 runs to 12 residues. CDR3 nucleotides: TGCGCCATACGAACAATAACCTACGAGCAGTACTTC. This sequence encodes CAIRTITYEQYF.

The chain employs TRBV6-2 or TRBV6-3 and TRBJ2-3, with TRBD1 identical over 8 bases. This CDR3 is 15 amino acids long. Per germline, CDR1 MNHEY and CDR2 SVGEGT. The J segment lost 4 bases and the V segment lost 5 bases, leaving 8 bases of the junction unmatched. The CDR3 nucleotides read TGTGCCAGCAGTCAGGACAGGGTAGACCCAGATACGCAGTATTTT. Encoded protein: CASSQDRVDPDTQYF.

This chain connects TRBV4-2 to TRBJ1-2; D call uncertain. Germline lookup yields CDR1 LGHNA and CDR2 YNFKEQ. V lost 4 bases to trimming and J lost 7 bases, with 10 bases between them. The CDR3 is made up of 12 amino acids. The CDR3 coding sequence is TGTGCCAGCAGCCGGGGTTCCGTTGGCTACACCTTC. Amino acid sequence: CASSRGSVGYTF.

The rearrangement uses TRBV7-9 and TRBJ1-4; D perhaps matches TRBD1 (5 bases). The germline gives CDR1 SEHNR, CDR2 FQNEAQ (reference sequence). V was shortened by 1 base and J by 8 bases, with 8 bases between the two germline ends. This CDR3 has 13 residues. The CDR3: CASSLVGTEKLFF. The CDR3 coding sequence is TGTGCCAGCAGCTTAGTTGGGACGGAAAAACTGTTTTTT. The full variable domain, rest sourced from reference TRBV7-9 and TRBJ1-4, is DTGVSQNPRHKITKRGQNVTFRCDPISEHNRLYWYRQTLGQGPEFLTYFQNEAQLEKSRLLSDRFSAERPKGSFSTLEIQRTEQGDSAMYLCASSLVGTEKLFFGSGTQLSVL.

V gene TRBV15 combines with J gene TRBJ2-5; the match to TRBD2 covers 13 bases. Germline CDR1 LNHNV, CDR2 YYDKDF (reference sequence). This CDR3 has 16 amino acids. J was trimmed by 2 bases and V by 2 bases; bases with no gene match: 2. The CDR3 protein is CATSRRTSGSQETQYF. In DNA form, the CDR3 reads TGTGCCACCAGCAGACGGACTAGCGGGAGTCAAGAGACCCAGTACTTC.

The chain joins TRBV3-1 (or the pseudogene TRBV3-2) to TRBJ2-7, with a tentative D call TRBD1 (6 bases). The germline V gene has CDR1 LGHDT and CDR2 YNNKEL (reference sequence). Trimming left V 4 bases short and J 3 bases short, with 13 bases between. The CDR3 sequence is 14 residues long. CDR3 sequence: CASSRRDTGYEQYF. The CDR3 DNA reads as TGTGCCAGCAGCCGCCGGGACACCGGCTACGAGCAGTACTTC.

The J gene is TRBJ1-1, the V gene TRBV3-1 (or the pseudogene TRBV3-2), with TRBD1 as a possible D gene (6 bases). The CDR3 extends over 14 amino acids. CDR1 LGHDT and CDR2 YNNKEL come from the germline V gene (reference sequence). Deletions cut 3 bases from V and 8 bases from J, with 16 bases between. The CDR3 DNA is TGTGCCAGCAGCCACCTTCCCGGGACAACCGAAGCTTTCTTT. As protein: CASSHLPGTTEAFF.

Only one count was recorded for this clone. This rearrangement joins TRBV6-2 or TRBV6-3 to TRBJ1-5, with TRBD1 matching 8 bases. This CDR3 region has 15 residues. J lost 6 bases, V lost 3 bases, and 7 bases had no gene match. Germline loops: CDR1 MNHEY, CDR2 SVGEGT. CDR3 in DNA: TGTGCCAGCAGTTATCGGCAGGGGGCCATTCAGCCCCAGCATTTT. Translation gives CASSYRQGAIQPQHF.

This sequence joins TRBV3-1 (or the pseudogene TRBV3-2) and TRBJ2-1, with a possible D match to TRBD1 (5 bases). Germline V gene data show CDR1 as LGHDT and CDR2 as YNNKEL (reference sequence). Deletions cut 2 bases from V and 1 base from J, with 21 bases between. The CDR3 totals 19 residues. This CDR3 reads CASSQNSPQGPESYNEQFF. The CDR3 DNA reads as TGTGCCAGCAGCCAAAACTCCCCCCAGGGTCCCGAATCCTACAATGAGCAGTTCTTC.